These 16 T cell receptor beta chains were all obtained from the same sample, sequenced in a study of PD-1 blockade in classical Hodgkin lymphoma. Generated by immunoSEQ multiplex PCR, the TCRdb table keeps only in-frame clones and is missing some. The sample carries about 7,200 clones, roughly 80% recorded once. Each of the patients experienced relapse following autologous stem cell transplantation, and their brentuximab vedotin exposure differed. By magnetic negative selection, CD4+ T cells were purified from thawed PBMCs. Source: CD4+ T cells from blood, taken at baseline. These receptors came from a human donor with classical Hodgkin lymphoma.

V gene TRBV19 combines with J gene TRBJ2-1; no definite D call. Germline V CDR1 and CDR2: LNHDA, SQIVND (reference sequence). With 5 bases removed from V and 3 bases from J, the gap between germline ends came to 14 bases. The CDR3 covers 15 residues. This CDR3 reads CASSDLTALYNEQFF. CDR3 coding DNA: TGTGCCAGTAGTGACCTCACAGCGCTCTACAATGAGCAGTTCTTC.

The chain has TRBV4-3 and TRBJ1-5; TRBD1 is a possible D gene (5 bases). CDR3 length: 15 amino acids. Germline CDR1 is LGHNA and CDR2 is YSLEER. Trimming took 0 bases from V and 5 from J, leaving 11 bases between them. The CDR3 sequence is CASSQDRQIDQPQHF. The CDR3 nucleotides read TGCGCCAGCAGCCAAGATAGACAGATAGATCAGCCCCAGCATTTT.

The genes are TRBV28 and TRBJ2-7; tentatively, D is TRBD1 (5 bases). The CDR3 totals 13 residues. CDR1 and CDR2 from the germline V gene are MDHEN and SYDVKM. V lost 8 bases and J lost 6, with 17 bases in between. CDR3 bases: TGTGCCAGCCTTTCAGGGTCCCTCTCCGAGCAGTACTTC. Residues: CASLSGSLSEQYF.

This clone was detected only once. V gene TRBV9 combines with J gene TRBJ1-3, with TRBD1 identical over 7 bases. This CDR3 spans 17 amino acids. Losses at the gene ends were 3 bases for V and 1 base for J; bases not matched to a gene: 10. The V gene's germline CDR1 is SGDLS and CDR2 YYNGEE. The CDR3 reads CASSGGDSAPSGNTIYF. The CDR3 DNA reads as TGTGCCAGCAGCGGGGGGGACAGCGCACCTTCTGGAAACACCATATATTTT.

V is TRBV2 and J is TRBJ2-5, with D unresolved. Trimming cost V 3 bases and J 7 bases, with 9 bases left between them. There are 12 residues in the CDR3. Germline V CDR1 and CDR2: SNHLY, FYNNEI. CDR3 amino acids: CASSDVGRTQYF. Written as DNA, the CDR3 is TGTGCCAGCAGTGATGTGGGCCGGACCCAGTACTTC.

The CDR3 loop reads CASSLLSGTPPFF. The CDR3 DNA follows: TGTGCCAGCAGCCTACTATCGGGGACACCCCCCTTCTTC. The chain uses TRBV11-2 and TRBJ2-1; tentative D call: TRBD1 (6 bases). The CDR3 sequence is 13 residues long. Germline lookup yields CDR1 SGHAT and CDR2 FQNNGV. The V end was cut by 5 bases, the J end by 16 bases, with 21 bases between.

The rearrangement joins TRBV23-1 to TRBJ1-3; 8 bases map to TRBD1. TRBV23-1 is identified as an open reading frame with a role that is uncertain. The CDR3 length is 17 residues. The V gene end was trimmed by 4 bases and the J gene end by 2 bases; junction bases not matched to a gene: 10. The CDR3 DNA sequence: TGCGCCAGCAGTCTCCGTGAGGACAGGGTCCCTGGAAACACCATATATTTT. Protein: CASSLREDRVPGNTIYF.

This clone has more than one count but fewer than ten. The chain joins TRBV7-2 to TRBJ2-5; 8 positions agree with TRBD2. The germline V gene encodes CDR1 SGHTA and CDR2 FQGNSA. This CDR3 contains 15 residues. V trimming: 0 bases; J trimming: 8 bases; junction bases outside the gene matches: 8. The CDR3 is CASSLAVGGAPTQYF. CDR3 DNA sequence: TGTGCCAGCAGCTTAGCCGTCGGGGGGGCCCCCACCCAGTACTTC.

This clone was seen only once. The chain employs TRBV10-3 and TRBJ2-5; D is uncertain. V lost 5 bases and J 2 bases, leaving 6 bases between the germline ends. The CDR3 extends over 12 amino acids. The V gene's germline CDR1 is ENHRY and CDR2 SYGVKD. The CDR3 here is CAISTTQETQYF. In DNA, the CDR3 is TGTGCCATCAGTACAACTCAAGAGACCCAGTACTTC.

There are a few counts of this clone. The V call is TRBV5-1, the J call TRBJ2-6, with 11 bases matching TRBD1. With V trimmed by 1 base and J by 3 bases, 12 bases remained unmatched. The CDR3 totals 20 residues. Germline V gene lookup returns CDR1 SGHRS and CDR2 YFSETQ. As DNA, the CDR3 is TGCGCCAGCAGCTTGATGCCCGGACAGGGGGCGAATTATGGGGCCAACGTCCTGACTTTC. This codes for CASSLMPGQGANYGANVLTF.

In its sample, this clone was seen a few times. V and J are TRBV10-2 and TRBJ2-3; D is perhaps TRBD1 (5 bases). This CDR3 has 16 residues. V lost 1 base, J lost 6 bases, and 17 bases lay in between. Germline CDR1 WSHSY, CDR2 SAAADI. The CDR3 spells CASSEYARGQGDTQYF. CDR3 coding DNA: TGCGCCAGCAGTGAGTATGCCAGAGGACAAGGCGATACGCAGTATTTT.

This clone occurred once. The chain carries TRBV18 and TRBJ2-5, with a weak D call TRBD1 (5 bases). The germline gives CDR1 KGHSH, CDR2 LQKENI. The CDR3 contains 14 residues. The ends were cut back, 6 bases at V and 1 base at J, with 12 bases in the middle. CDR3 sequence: CASSPRVTQETQYF. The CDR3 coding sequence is TGTGCCAGCTCCCCCAGGGTGACCCAAGAGACCCAGTACTTC.

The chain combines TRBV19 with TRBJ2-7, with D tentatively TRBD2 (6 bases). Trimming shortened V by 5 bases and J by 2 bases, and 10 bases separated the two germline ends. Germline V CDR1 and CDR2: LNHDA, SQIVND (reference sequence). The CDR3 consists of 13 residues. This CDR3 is CASSPRLAYEQYF. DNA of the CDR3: TGTGCCAGTAGTCCCAGACTAGCCTACGAGCAGTACTTC.

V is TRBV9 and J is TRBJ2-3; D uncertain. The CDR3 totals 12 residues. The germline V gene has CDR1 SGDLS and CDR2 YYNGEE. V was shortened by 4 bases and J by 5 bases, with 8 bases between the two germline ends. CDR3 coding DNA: TGTGCCAGCAGCCCCCGACTAGATACGCAGTATTTT. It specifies CASSPRLDTQYF. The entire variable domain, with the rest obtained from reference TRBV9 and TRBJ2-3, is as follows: DSGVTQTPKHLITATGQRVTLRCSPRSGDLSVYWYQQSLDQGLQFLIQYYNGEERAKGNILERFSAQQFPDLHSELNLSSLELGDSALYFCASSPRLDTQYFGPGTRLTVL.

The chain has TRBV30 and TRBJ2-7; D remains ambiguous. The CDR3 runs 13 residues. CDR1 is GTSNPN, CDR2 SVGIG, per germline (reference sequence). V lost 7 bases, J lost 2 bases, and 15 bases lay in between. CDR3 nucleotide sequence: TGTGCCTCAAGTGGGGTACCGGCCTACGAGCAGTACTTC. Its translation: CASSGVPAYEQYF. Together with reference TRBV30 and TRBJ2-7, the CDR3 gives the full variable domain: SQTIHQWPATLVQPVGSPLSLECTVEGTSNPNLYWYRQAAGRGLQLLFYSVGIGQISSEVPQNLSASRPQDRQFILSSKKLLLSDSGFYLCASSGVPAYEQYFGPGTRLTVT.

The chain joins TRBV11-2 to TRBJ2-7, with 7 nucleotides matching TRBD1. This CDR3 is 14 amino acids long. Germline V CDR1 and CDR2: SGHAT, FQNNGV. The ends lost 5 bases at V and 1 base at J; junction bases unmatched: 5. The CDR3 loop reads CASSPQQGSYEQYF. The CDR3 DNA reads TGTGCCAGCAGCCCACAACAGGGGTCCTACGAGCAGTACTTC.